The clone carrying this T cell receptor (beta chain) has a handful of counts. As yet, its antigen is unknown. The V gene lost 2 bases and the J gene lost 2 bases, with 13 bases spanning the gap. The CDR3 covers 17 residues. Germline assignment: CDR1 MDHEN and CDR2 SYDVKM. The sample belongs to a study of T cells after yellow fever vaccination. Points from the study as a whole: Shared CD4/CD8 clonotypes were a small share, likely from convergent recombination.

TCRdb processed the 5' RACE reads anew with MiXCR; each CDR3 protein has one entry. The data contain about 240,000 distinct CDR3 sequences, about 7% of them seen just once; the ten biggest clones take up approximately 0.84%. The chain joins TRBV28 to TRBJ2-6; D is perhaps TRBD1 (6 bases). The source is a man under 40 who received the YFV17D yellow fever vaccine. The sequenced sample was CD4+ T cells sorted from PBMCs, obtained 15 days after the yellow fever booster vaccination. The CDR3 nucleotides read TGTGCCAGCAGTTTAATAACAGGGCGTACTGGGGCCAACGTCCTGACTTTC. It is translated as CASSLITGRTGANVLTF.